One and the same sample provided the 26 T cell receptor beta chains below, sequenced in a study of shared clonotypes between healthy human individuals. TCRdb's copy holds only in-frame clones and misses some; the assay was immunoSEQ multiplex PCR. Counted here are some 1.1 million clones, 70% to 85% occurring once; the ten biggest clones make up almost 0.9%. What was sequenced was memory CD4+ T cells from PBMCs. Subset described: CD45RA-negative fraction. The receptors originated from a man aged 18 to 29 in good health. Some clones in this sample may be carry-over from other donors' samples.

The rearrangement uses TRBV7-2 and TRBJ2-5, with a possible D match to TRBD2 (6 bases). This CDR3 is 14 amino acids long. V lost 4 bases to trimming and J lost 4 bases, with 13 bases between them. Germline V gene sequence: CDR1 SGHTA, CDR2 FQGNSA. CDR3 DNA: TGTGCCAGCAGCTCGCCGCCCGGGGGAGAGACCCAGTACTTC. Protein: CASSSPPGGETQYF. Based on the CDR3 plus reference TRBV7-2 and TRBJ2-5, the full variable domain is GAGVSQSPSNKVTEKGKDVELRCDPISGHTALYWYRQSLGQGLEFLIYFQGNSAPDKSGLPSDRFSAERTGGSVSTLTIQRTQQEDSAVYLCASSSPPGGETQYFGPGTRLLVL.

The genes are TRBV7-9 and TRBJ2-7; D ambiguous. Between the trimmed V and J ends, which lost 5 bases and 6 bases, there was a span of 14 bases. This CDR3 spans 13 amino acids. CDR1 and CDR2 (germline): SEHNR, FQNEAQ (reference sequence). The CDR3 bases are TGTGCCAGCAGCCCCAAGGGCACCCTCGAGCAGTACTTC. Its translation: CASSPKGTLEQYF.

The gene calls are TRBV19 and TRBJ1-4, with unresolved D. Germline V lookup: CDR1 LNHDA, CDR2 SQIVND (reference sequence). Trimming pared 8 bases from V and 7 bases from J, leaving 20 bases between. This CDR3 contains 15 residues. In DNA form, the CDR3 reads TGTGCCAGTGGTACCCGTAACGGGGTTCCTGAAAAACTGTTTTTT. Residues: CASGTRNGVPEKLFF.

The chain employs TRBV7-2 and TRBJ2-1; tentatively, D is TRBD1 (5 bases). The V end was cut by 4 bases, the J end by 6 bases, with 22 bases between. Germline-derived CDR1 and CDR2 are SGHTA and FQGNSA. The length of the CDR3 is 17 residues. CDR3 in DNA: TGTGCCAGCAGCTGGGGCGCAGGGTCCCCGTCGTTCAATGAGCAGTTCTTC. Translation: CASSWGAGSPSFNEQFF.

This clone was seen a few times. The rearrangement links TRBV28 to TRBJ1-1; D gene uncertain. The CDR3 runs to 15 residues. Germline V gene sequence: CDR1 MDHEN, CDR2 SYDVKM. V lost 6 bases and J 6 bases, leaving 20 bases between the germline ends. CDR3 loop: CASRAPRLLPSEAFF. CDR3 nucleotides: TGTGCCAGCAGAGCGCCCAGACTGCTGCCATCTGAAGCTTTCTTT.

The gene calls are TRBV7-7 and TRBJ2-5; 15 nucleotides match TRBD2. The CDR3 consists of 17 residues. V was clipped by 5 bases and J by 4 bases; unmatched bases: 8. CDR1 is SSHAT and CDR2 is FNYEAQ in the germline V gene (reference sequence). CDR3 sequence: CASSKGLAGGGPETQYF. CDR3 sequence (DNA): TGTGCCAGCAGCAAGGGACTAGCGGGAGGAGGGCCAGAGACCCAGTACTTC.

In this sample, this clone turned up once. V and J are TRBV7-2 and TRBJ2-7, with TRBD2 identical over 7 bases. The germline CDR1 and CDR2 sequences are SGHTA and FQGNSA. The length of the CDR3 is 13 residues. The V gene end was trimmed by 6 bases and the J gene end by 4 bases; junction bases not matched to a gene: 6. CDR3 in amino acids: CASSPGLDYEQYF. The CDR3 bases are TGTGCCAGCAGTCCCGGACTAGATTACGAGCAGTACTTC.

The rearrangement links TRBV5-5 to TRBJ2-7, with 11 bases matching TRBD2. The germline V gene encodes CDR1 SGHKS and CDR2 YYEKEE (reference sequence). The ends lost 1 base at V and 3 bases at J; junction bases unmatched: 6. The CDR3 contains 16 residues. CDR3 protein: CASSLSLTSGVYEQYF. DNA for the CDR3: TGTGCCAGCAGCTTGAGCTTGACTAGCGGGGTCTACGAGCAGTACTTC.

This CDR3 is CASRTRGTDTQYF. In nucleotides, the CDR3 is TGTGCCAGCAGAACTAGGGGGACAGATACGCAGTATTTT. The rearrangement joins TRBV27 to TRBJ2-3; a possible D gene is TRBD1 (6 bases). V dropped 6 bases and J dropped 3 bases, with 10 bases sitting between them. The CDR3 sequence is 13 residues long. Germline V gives CDR1 MNHEY, CDR2 SMNVEV (reference sequence).

The rearrangement uses TRBV7-6 and TRBJ1-2; possible D gene TRBD1, 5 bases. There are 13 residues in the CDR3. The germline V gene encodes CDR1 SGHVS and CDR2 FNYEAQ. Trimming cost V 0 bases and J 3 bases, with 5 bases left between them. CDR3 nucleotide sequence: TGTGCCAGCAGCTTAGCAGGGGACTATGGCTACACCTTC. It yields the protein CASSLAGDYGYTF.

Details on this clone: This sample includes further DNA sequences coding for the same CDR3. J is TRBJ1-3 and V is TRBV18; no definite D call. CDR3 length: 13 amino acids. V lost 2 bases and J 4 bases, leaving 6 bases between the germline ends. Germline loops: CDR1 KGHSH, CDR2 LQKENI. CDR3 sequence reads: CASSPGNGNTIYF. In DNA form, the CDR3 reads TGTGCCAGCTCACCAGGGAACGGAAACACCATATATTTT.

The V call is TRBV25-1, the J call TRBJ1-5; tentatively, D is TRBD1 (6 bases). Germline assignment: CDR1 MGHDK and CDR2 SYGVNS. The CDR3 sequence is 16 residues long. V shed 2 bases and J shed 3 bases, with 14 bases lying between them. This CDR3 is CASSEPPDSFNQPQHF. CDR3 sequence (DNA): TGTGCCAGCAGTGAACCCCCGGACAGCTTCAATCAGCCCCAGCATTTT.

V and J are TRBV27 and TRBJ1-5; D remains ambiguous. CDR1 and CDR2 (germline): MNHEY, SMNVEV (reference sequence). The CDR3 loop spans 16 amino acids. The V end was cut by 3 bases, the J end by 0 bases, with 12 bases between. The CDR3 is CASSLGPLGSNQPQHF. The CDR3 bases are TGTGCCAGCAGTTTGGGCCCGTTGGGTAGCAATCAGCCCCAGCATTTT.

The CDR3 loop is CASSQVRRGATNEKLFF. CDR3 sequence (DNA): TGCGCCAGCAGCCAAGTGCGGCGGGGCGCAACTAATGAAAAACTGTTTTTT. V gene TRBV4-1 combines with J gene TRBJ1-4, with a weak D call TRBD1 (5 bases). Germline assignment: CDR1 MGHRA and CDR2 YSYEKL. The CDR3 is made up of 17 amino acids. The V end lost 1 base, the J end lost 0 bases, and 12 bases lay between the germline ends.

The table lists this clone with a count of one. The J gene is TRBJ1-2, the V gene TRBV28, with D possibly matching TRBD1 (5 bases). Germline V gives CDR1 MDHEN, CDR2 SYDVKM. The CDR3 runs 13 residues. The V and J ends lost 8 bases and 4 bases respectively, with 14 bases between them. The CDR3 protein is CASGRVERYGYTF. The DNA for the CDR3 is TGTGCCAGCGGCAGGGTAGAACGCTATGGCTACACCTTC.

V gene TRBV7-2 combines with J gene TRBJ2-1; 13 bases match TRBD2. J gave up 6 bases and V 4 bases, and 3 bases lay outside the gene matches. The CDR3 loop spans 15 amino acids. Germline loops: CDR1 SGHTA, CDR2 FQGNSA. CDR3 region: CASSWTSGSSNEQFF. The CDR3 DNA reads TGTGCCAGCAGCTGGACTAGCGGGAGTTCCAATGAGCAGTTCTTC.

The rearrangement uses TRBV28 and TRBJ1-3; D ambiguous. This CDR3 is 15 amino acids long. CDR1 is MDHEN and CDR2 is SYDVKM in the germline V gene. Trimming cost V 6 bases and J 0 bases, with 12 bases left between them. The CDR3, as DNA: TGTGCCAGCAGCGCCGTCCGGGACTCTGGAAACACCATATATTTT. Amino acid sequence: CASSAVRDSGNTIYF. Combining the CDR3 with reference TRBV28 and TRBJ1-3 gives the whole variable domain DVKVTQSSRYLVKRTGEKVFLECVQDMDHENMFWYRQDPGLGLRLIYFSYDVKMKEKGDIPEGYSVSREKKERFSLILESASTNQTSMYLCASSAVRDSGNTIYFGEGSWLTVV.

In its sample, this clone was seen many times. This chain links TRBV6-5 with TRBJ1-2; D is perhaps TRBD1 (5 bases). Looked up from germline, CDR1 is MNHEY and CDR2 is SVGAGI. The V gene lost 2 bases and the J gene lost 4 bases, with 11 bases spanning the gap. This CDR3 region has 14 residues. CDR3 region: CASSYGGVPYGYTF. The DNA for the CDR3 is TGTGCCAGCAGTTACGGGGGGGTACCCTATGGCTACACCTTC.

The V and J genes are TRBV30 and TRBJ1-6; the match to TRBD1 covers 10 bases. With V trimmed by 4 bases and J by 11 bases, 23 bases remained unmatched. Germline V gene sequence: CDR1 GTSNPN, CDR2 SVGIG (reference sequence). CDR3 length equals 19 residues. The CDR3 DNA follows: TGTGCCTGGAAACCGCCGTTAGGGGACAGGGGAAATATCGATGCACCCCTCCACTTT. This translates into CAWKPPLGDRGNIDAPLHF.

The chain recombines TRBV5-4 with TRBJ2-7; possibly TRBD2 for D (6 bases). This CDR3 spans 13 amino acids. Germline CDR1 reads SGHNT; CDR2 reads YYREEE (reference sequence). V was cut by 0 bases and J by 7 bases, with 11 bases left in between. CDR3 in DNA: TGTGCCAGCAGCTTGGCCGGGAGCAGAGAGCAGTACTTC. The encoded protein is CASSLAGSREQYF.

This clone appeared once. The gene calls are TRBV6-5 and TRBJ2-5; D is unresolved. Germline V lookup: CDR1 MNHEY, CDR2 SVGAGI. V dropped 0 bases and J dropped 4 bases, with 12 bases sitting between them. CDR3 size: 15 residues. CDR3 DNA: TGTGCCAGCAGTTACTCGGGTACGCGTGCAGAGACCCAGTACTTC. Its protein product is CASSYSGTRAETQYF.

The count of this clone is one. This chain connects TRBV5-1 to TRBJ1-2, with TRBD1 identical over 7 bases. V dropped 0 bases and J dropped 8; count of bases not matched to a gene: 7. Germline V gene lookup returns CDR1 SGHRS and CDR2 YFSETQ. This CDR3 region has 14 residues. The CDR3 coding sequence is TGCGCCAGCAGCTTGGAGGGGGCCCGAAGGGGCTACACCTTC. This translates into CASSLEGARRGYTF. Together with reference TRBV5-1 and TRBJ1-2, the CDR3 gives the full variable domain: KAGVTQTPRYLIKTRGQQVTLSCSPISGHRSVSWYQQTPGQGLQFLFEYFSETQRNKGNFPGRFSGRQFSNSRSEMNVSTLELGDSALYLCASSLEGARRGYTFGSGTRLTVV.

This chain links TRBV2 with TRBJ2-3, with 7 bases matching TRBD2. The CDR3 sequence is 13 residues long. Germline assignment: CDR1 SNHLY and CDR2 FYNNEI. Trimming at V came to 3 bases and at J to 3 bases, leaving 0 bases not matched to a gene. CDR3 bases: TGTGCCAGCAGTGACGGGGGGACAGATACGCAGTATTTT. Translation: CASSDGGTDTQYF.

The chain recombines TRBV27 with TRBJ2-5; a possible D gene is TRBD2 (6 bases). Trimming took 5 bases from V and 7 from J, leaving 14 bases between them. This CDR3 is 13 amino acids long. From germline, CDR1 is MNHEY and CDR2 SMNVEV (reference sequence). Here the CDR3 reads CASSAEAGGTQYF. Written as DNA, the CDR3 is TGTGCCAGCAGTGCGGAGGCCGGGGGGACCCAGTACTTC.

This clone was seen once. The same CDR3 is also encoded by other DNA sequences in this sample. The chain couples TRBV18 to TRBJ2-7, with TRBD1 identical over 7 bases. V shed 3 bases and J 6 bases; nucleotides not matched to a gene: 5. Germline lookup yields CDR1 KGHSH and CDR2 LQKENI. This CDR3 has 13 amino acids. As DNA, the CDR3 is TGTGCCAGCTCACCGGAACAGGGGTCCGAGCAGTACTTC. This sequence encodes CASSPEQGSEQYF.

This clone has a single count. V gene TRBV6-4 combines with J gene TRBJ2-5; D perhaps matches TRBD1 (8 bases). The CDR3 contains 14 residues. Germline V gives CDR1 MRHNA, CDR2 SNTAGT. With 4 bases removed from V and 7 bases from J, the gap between germline ends came to 16 bases. CDR3 nucleotides: TGTGCCAGCAGTGTGGACAGGGCTAGCGGGACCCAGTACTTC. Its translation: CASSVDRASGTQYF.